This TCR beta chain was recovered during a study of CD8+ T cells in alopecia areata. Study results and caveats: For lesional scalp, especially alopecia totalis/universalis, clonality was higher than in normal scalp.

Turning to this clone: Its cognate antigen is unknown.

RNA, once extracted, was reverse transcribed into cDNA for use as the sequencing template. TCRdb keeps only in-frame clones here, not all; method: immunoSEQ multiplex PCR. The sample contains around 190,000 clones, roughly 50% of which appear only once. This CDR3 comprises 15 residues. V shed 5 bases and J 7 bases; nucleotides not matched to a gene: 6. The germline V gene has CDR1 SEHNR and CDR2 FQNEAQ (reference sequence). Sequenced input: CD8+ T cells sorted from blood. V usage is TRBV7-9 and J usage is TRBJ1-4, with TRBD1 identical over 11 bases. This TCR came from a human donor in good health. Here the CDR3 reads CASSTGTGGSEKLFF. The DNA of the CDR3 is TGTGCCAGCAGCACCGGGACAGGGGGAAGTGAAAAACTGTTTTTT. Supplemented by reference TRBV7-9 and TRBJ1-4, the full variable domain reads DTGVSQNPRHKITKRGQNVTFRCDPISEHNRLYWYRQTLGQGPEFLTYFQNEAQLEKSRLLSDRFSAERPKGSFSTLEIQRTEQGDSAMYLCASSTGTGGSEKLFFGSGTQLSVL.